The clone carrying this T cell receptor (beta chain) was counted many times. Its antigen remains unknown. The data belong to a study of breast tumors, draining lymph nodes, adjacent tissues. General study points: Data fit most tumor T cells coming from lymph node, expanding in tumor. Tumor repertoires ranked between lymph nodes and nontumor tissue in diversity, with V and J gene preferences. Tumor and nontumor repertoires were significantly more similar in luminal-like than in basal-like breast cancer. That most tumor T cells come from lymph nodes remained unproven.

V lost 4 bases to trimming and J lost 5 bases; unmatched junction nucleotides: 10. Germline loops: CDR1 SNHLY, CDR2 FYNNEI. CDR3 length: 15 residues. Each CDR3 protein gets one entry after TCRdb re-called the multiplex PCR reads with MiXCR. The sample includes some 150,000 distinct CDR3 sequences, approximately 20% of them seen just once. Breast cancer patients provided tissue from their axillary draining lymph nodes. What was sequenced was axillary lymph node tissue. This TCR was sampled from a female donor with breast cancer. Some clones in this sample may be carry-over from other donors' samples. The genes are TRBV2 and TRBJ2-7; 8 bases are shared with TRBD1. The CDR3 coding sequence is TGTGCCAGCAGTGCTCATTTACAGGGGGGTCACGAGCAGTACTTC. It is translated as CASSAHLQGGHEQYF. Together with reference TRBV2 and TRBJ2-7, the CDR3 gives the full variable domain: EPEVTQTPSHQVTQMGQEVILRCVPISNHLYFYWYRQILGQKVEFLVSFYNNEISEKSEIFDDQFSVERPDGSNFTLKIRSTKLEDSAMYFCASSAHLQGGHEQYFGPGTRLTVT.